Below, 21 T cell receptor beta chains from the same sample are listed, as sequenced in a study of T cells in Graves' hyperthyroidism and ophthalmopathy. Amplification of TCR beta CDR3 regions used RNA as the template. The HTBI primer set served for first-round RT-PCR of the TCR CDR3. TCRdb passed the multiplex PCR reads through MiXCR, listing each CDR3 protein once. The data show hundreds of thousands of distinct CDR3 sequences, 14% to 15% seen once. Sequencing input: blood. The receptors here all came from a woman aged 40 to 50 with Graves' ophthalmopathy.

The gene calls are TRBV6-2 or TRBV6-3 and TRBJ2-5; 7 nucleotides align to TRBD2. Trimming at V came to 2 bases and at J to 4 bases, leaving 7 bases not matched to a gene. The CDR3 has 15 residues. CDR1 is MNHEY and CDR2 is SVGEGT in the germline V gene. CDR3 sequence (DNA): TGTGCCAGCAGTTACCGCGCTAGCGGAGGAGAGACCCAGTACTTC. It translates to CASSYRASGGETQYF.

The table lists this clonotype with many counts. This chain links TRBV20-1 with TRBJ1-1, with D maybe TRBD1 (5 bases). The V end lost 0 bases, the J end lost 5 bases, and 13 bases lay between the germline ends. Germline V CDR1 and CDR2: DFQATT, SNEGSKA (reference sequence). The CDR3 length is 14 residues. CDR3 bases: TGCAGTGCTAGAGACCCTGACGGGGGGACTGAAGCTTTCTTT. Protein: CSARDPDGGTEAFF.

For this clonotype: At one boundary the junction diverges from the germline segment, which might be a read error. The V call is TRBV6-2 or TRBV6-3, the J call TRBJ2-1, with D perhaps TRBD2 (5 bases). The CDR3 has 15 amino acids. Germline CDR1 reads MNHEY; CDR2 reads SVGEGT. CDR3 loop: CASSQLALNYNKQFF. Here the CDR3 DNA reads TGTGCCAGCAGTCAGCTAGCACTGAACTACAATAAGCAGTTCTTC.

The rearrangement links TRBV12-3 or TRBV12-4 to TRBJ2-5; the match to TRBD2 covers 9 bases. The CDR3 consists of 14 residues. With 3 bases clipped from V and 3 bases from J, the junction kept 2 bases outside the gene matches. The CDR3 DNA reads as TGTGCCAGCAGTTTTCGACTAGCGGAAGAGACCCAGTACTTC. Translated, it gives CASSFRLAEETQYF.

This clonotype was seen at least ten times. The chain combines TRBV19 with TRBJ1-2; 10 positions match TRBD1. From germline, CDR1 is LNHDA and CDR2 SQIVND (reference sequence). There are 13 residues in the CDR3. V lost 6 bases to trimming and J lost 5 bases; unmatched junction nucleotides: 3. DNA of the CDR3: TGTGCCAGTAGACGACAGGGGGCGTATGGCTACACCTTC. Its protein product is CASRRQGAYGYTF.

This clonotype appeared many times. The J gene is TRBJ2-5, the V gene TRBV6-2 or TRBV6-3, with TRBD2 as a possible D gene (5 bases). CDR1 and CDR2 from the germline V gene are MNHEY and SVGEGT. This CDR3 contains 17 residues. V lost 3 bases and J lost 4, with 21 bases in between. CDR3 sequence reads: CASSYGRLADGRETQYF. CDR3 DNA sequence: TGTGCCAGCAGTTATGGAAGGCTAGCCGATGGGAGAGAGACCCAGTACTTC.

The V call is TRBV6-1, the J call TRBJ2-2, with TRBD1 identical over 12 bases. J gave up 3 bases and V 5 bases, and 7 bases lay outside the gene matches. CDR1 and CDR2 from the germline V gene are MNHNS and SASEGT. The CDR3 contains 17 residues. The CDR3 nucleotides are TGTGCCAGCAGTACCCACCGGGACAGGGGGCACACCGGGGAGCTGTTTTTT. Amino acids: CASSTHRDRGHTGELFF.

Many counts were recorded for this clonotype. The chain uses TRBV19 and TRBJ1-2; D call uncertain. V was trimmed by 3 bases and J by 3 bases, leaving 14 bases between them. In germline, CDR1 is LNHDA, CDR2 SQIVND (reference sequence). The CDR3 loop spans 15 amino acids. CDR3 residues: CASSILTVPYYGYTF. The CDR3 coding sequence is TGTGCCAGTAGTATCTTAACAGTTCCATACTATGGCTACACCTTC. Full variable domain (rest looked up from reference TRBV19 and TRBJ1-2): DGGITQSPKYLFRKEGQNVTLSCEQNLNHDAMYWYRQDPGQGLRLIYYSQIVNDFQKGDIAEGYSVSREKKESFPLTVTSAQKNPTAFYLCASSILTVPYYGYTFGSGTRLTVV.

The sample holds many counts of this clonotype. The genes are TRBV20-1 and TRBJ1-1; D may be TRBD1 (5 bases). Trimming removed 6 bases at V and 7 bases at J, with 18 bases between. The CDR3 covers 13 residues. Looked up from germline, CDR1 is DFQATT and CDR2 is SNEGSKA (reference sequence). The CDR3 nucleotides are TGCAGTGCCTGGTCCGGGACGAATATTGAAGCTTTCTTT. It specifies CSAWSGTNIEAFF.

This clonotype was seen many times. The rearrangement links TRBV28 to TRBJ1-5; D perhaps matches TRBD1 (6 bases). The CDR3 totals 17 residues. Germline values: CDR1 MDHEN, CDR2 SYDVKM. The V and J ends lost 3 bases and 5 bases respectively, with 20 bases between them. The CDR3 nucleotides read TGTGCCAGCAGTTTGCGGAAGGACAGCCTCCTCTATCAGCCCCAGCATTTT. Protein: CASSLRKDSLLYQPQHF.

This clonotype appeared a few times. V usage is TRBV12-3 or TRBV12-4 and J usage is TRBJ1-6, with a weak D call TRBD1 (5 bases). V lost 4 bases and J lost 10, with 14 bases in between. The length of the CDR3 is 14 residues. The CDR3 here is CASSSPSGASPLHF. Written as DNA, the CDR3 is TGTGCCAGCAGTTCCCCCAGCGGGGCCTCACCCCTCCACTTT.

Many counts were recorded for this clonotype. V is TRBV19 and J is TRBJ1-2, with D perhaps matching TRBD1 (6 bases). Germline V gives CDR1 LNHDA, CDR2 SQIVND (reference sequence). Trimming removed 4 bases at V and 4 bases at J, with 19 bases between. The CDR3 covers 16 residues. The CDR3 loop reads CASSTRQANLGYGYTF. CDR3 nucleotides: TGTGCCAGTAGTACTCGACAGGCAAACTTGGGCTATGGCTACACCTTC.

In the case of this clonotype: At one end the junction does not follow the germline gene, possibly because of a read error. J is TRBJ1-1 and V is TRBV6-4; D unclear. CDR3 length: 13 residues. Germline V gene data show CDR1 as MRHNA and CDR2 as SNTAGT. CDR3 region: CASSYSSLSEAFF. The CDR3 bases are TGTGCCAGCAGTTACTCGTCTCTCTCGGAGGCTTTCTTT.

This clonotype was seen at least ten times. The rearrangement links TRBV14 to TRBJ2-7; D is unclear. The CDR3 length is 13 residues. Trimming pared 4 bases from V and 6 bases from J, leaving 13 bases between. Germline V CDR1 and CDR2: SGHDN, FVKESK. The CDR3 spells CASSLGPDREQYF. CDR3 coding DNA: TGTGCCAGCAGCCTTGGACCAGACCGCGAGCAGTACTTC. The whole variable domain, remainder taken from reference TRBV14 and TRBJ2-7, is EAGVTQFPSHSVIEKGQTVTLRCDPISGHDNLYWYRRVMGKEIKFLLHFVKESKQDESGMPNNRFLAERTGGTYSTLKVQPAELEDSGVYFCASSLGPDREQYFGPGTRLTVT.

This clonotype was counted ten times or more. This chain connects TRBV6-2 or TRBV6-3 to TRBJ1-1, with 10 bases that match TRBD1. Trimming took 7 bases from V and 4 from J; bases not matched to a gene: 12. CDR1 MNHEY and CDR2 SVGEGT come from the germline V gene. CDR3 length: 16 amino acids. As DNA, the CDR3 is TGTGCCAGCAAAGATTGGACAGGGGGGAAAAGCACTGAAGCTTTCTTT. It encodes CASKDWTGGKSTEAFF.

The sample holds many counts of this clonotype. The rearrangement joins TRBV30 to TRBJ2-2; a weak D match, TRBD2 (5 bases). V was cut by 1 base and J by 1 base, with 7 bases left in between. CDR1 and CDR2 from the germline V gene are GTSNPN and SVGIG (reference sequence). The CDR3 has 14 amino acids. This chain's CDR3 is CAWSDGVNTGELFF. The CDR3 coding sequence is TGTGCCTGGAGTGACGGGGTGAACACCGGGGAGCTGTTTTTT.

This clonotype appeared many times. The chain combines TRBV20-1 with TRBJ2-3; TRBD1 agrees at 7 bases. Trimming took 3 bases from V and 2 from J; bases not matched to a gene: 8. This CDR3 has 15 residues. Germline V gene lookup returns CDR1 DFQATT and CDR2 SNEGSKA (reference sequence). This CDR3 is CSASRGTDLTDTQYF. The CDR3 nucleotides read TGCAGTGCTAGTAGGGGGACAGACCTCACAGATACGCAGTATTTT.

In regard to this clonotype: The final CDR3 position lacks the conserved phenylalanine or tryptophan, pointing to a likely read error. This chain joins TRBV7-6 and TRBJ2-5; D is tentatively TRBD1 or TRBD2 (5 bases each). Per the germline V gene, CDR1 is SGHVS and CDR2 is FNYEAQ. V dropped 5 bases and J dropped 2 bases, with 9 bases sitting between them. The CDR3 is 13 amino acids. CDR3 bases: TGTGCCAGCAGCCGGGGACGTCAAGAGACCCAGTACTCC. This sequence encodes CASSRGRQETQYS.

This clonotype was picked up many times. As DNA, the CDR3 is TGCAGCGTTGAACTCGGGGGACGGAAACCTGAAGCTTTCTTT. It specifies CSVELGGRKPEAFF. The rearrangement joins TRBV29-1 to TRBJ1-1, with D possibly TRBD1 on 5 matching bases. The CDR3 has 14 amino acids. CDR1 SQVTM and CDR2 ANQGSEA come from the germline V gene. The V end lost 2 bases, the J end lost 6 bases, and 16 bases lay between the germline ends.

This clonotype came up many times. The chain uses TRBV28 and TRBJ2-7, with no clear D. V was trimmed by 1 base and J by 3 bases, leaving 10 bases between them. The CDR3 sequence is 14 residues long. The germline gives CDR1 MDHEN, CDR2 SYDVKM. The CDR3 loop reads CASSLSMFSYEQYF. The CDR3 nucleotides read TGTGCCAGCAGTTTATCTATGTTTAGCTACGAGCAGTACTTC.

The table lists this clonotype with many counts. CDR3 sequence: CASSQGVIEQYF. The CDR3 DNA follows: TGTGCCAGCTCCCAGGGGGTAATCGAGCAGTACTTC. This sequence joins TRBV13 and TRBJ2-7, with TRBD1 identical over 7 bases. The germline CDR1 and CDR2 sequences are PRHDT and FYEKMQ (reference sequence). Unmatched junction bases numbered 7, after V lost 8 bases and J lost 6 bases. The CDR3 is 12 amino acids. The full variable domain, completed using reference TRBV13 and TRBJ2-7, is AAGVIQSPRHLIKEKRETATLKCYPIPRHDTVYWYQQGPGQDPQFLISFYEKMQSDKGSIPDRFSAQQFSDYHSELNMSSLELGDSALYFCASSQGVIEQYFGPGTRLTVT.